The 16 T cell receptor beta chains listed next were all sequenced from one sample in a study of tumor-infiltrating lymphocytes in primary liver carcinoma. Synthesis of TCR beta cDNA was carried out from 450 to 650 ng total RNA with a constant-region primer. Slightly modified ARM-PCR served as the procedure for the TCR beta libraries. These libraries came from three rounds of nested multiplex PCR. The first two PCR rounds, roughly 10 cycles each, used TRBV1-TRBV30 forward primers and a C-beta reverse primer. Each CDR3 protein gets one entry after TCRdb re-called the multiplex PCR reads with MiXCR. The sample yields about 50,000 distinct CDR3 sequences, around 77% seen once. Bulk tissue was left unsorted, and RNA and DNA were co-extracted from approximately 20-30 mg of it. The source material was liver tumor tissue from sampling region 5. The subset denotes: tumor region T5, tumor centre. These receptors were collected from a middle-aged man with primary liver carcinoma and hepatitis B virus infection.

The gene calls are TRBV5-1 and TRBJ1-4, with D perhaps matching TRBD1 (6 bases). V shed 10 bases and J shed 15 bases, with 28 bases lying between them. The CDR3 runs 14 residues. From germline, CDR1 is SGHRS and CDR2 YFSETQ. The CDR3 DNA follows: TGCGCCTACAGCTTGGCTCCGGACAGAAGGGGGGTGTTTTTT. It is translated as CAYSLAPDRRGVFF.

Turning to this clonotype: One end of the junction fails to match germline, which may point to a read error. The V gene is TRBV10-3, the J gene TRBJ1-5; D is perhaps TRBD1 (6 bases). Germline V gives CDR1 ENHRY, CDR2 SYGVKD. This CDR3 region has 14 residues. The CDR3 spells CAISNTGYKQPQHF. CDR3 sequence (DNA): TGTGCCATCAGCAACACAGGGTATAAGCAGCCCCAACATTTT.

Regarding this clonotype: A much larger clone differs by one base, so this may be a read error. The genes are TRBV27 and TRBJ2-5; D gene uncertain. The CDR3 has 13 amino acids. The germline V gene encodes CDR1 MNHEY and CDR2 SMNVEV (reference sequence). V lost 8 bases and J lost 5, with 15 bases in between. CDR3 sequence reads: CASGPFPRETQYF. The CDR3 DNA reads as TGTGCCAGCGGTCCGTTCCCCCGGGAGACCCAGTACTTC.

On this clonotype: Because the CDR3's place on the DNA is in doubt, the DNA is left out and the CDR3 is given as listed by TCRdb. V is TRBV6-6 and J is TRBJ2-1; the table's D call of TRBD1 was not tested on the DNA. The CDR3 numbers 17 amino acids, ends counted. The germline gives CDR1 MNHNY, CDR2 SVGAGI (reference sequence). CDR3 loop: CASSYTVGQGIHNEQFF.

The V call is TRBV30, the J call TRBJ2-5, with 7 bases that match TRBD2. In germline, CDR1 is GTSNPN, CDR2 SVGIG (reference sequence). Losses at the gene ends were 5 bases for V and 1 base for J; bases not matched to a gene: 7. The CDR3 has 14 residues. CDR3 region: CAWFQGGLQETQYF. CDR3 DNA: TGTGCCTGGTTTCAGGGAGGGCTCCAAGAGACCCAGTACTTC.

Here the CDR3 reads CAISQWTSGEYEQYF. The CDR3 region has the DNA TGTGCCATCAGTCAGTGGACTAGCGGTGAATACGAGCAGTACTTC. V is TRBV10-3 and J is TRBJ2-7; 10 bases fit TRBD2. The germline V gene encodes CDR1 ENHRY and CDR2 SYGVKD. CDR3 length: 15 residues. V was clipped by 5 bases and J by 4 bases; unmatched bases: 8.

Concerning this clonotype itself: One end of the junction varies from germline; a read error may be responsible. The CDR3 nucleotides read TGTGCAAGCAGCCGGCGGGACGGATCTTATGGCTACACCTTC. It codes for CASSRRDGSYGYTF. The J gene is TRBJ1-2, the V gene TRBV28, with D possibly matching TRBD1 (5 bases). Germline CDR1 and CDR2: MDHEN and SYDVKM. The CDR3 consists of 14 residues.

On this clonotype itself: At one end the junction does not follow the germline gene, possibly because of a read error. The rearrangement links TRBV4-2 to TRBJ2-7; the match to TRBD1 covers 8 bases. CDR1 and CDR2 (germline): LGHNA, YNFKEQ. This CDR3 has 16 amino acids. CDR3 region: CDSSQNPGQGKGEQYF. The CDR3, as DNA: TGTGACAGCAGCCAAAACCCCGGACAGGGAAAAGGCGAGCAGTACTTC.

About this clonotype: Lacking the conserved final phenylalanine or tryptophan, this CDR3 likely reflects a read error. The rearrangement links TRBV5-4 to TRBJ2-5; TRBD2 might be the D (5 bases). The CDR3 sequence is 15 residues long. Germline V gives CDR1 SGHNT, CDR2 YYREEE (reference sequence). Trimming took off 4 bases at V and 1 base at J, with 14 bases between the two ends. The CDR3 bases are TGTGCCAGCAGCGGAAAGACTATCGGCCAAGAGACCCAGTACATC. It encodes CASSGKTIGQETQYI.

As for this clonotype: A much larger clone lies one base from this, so it may be a read error. This rearrangement joins TRBV20-1 to TRBJ2-5, with 9 nucleotides matching TRBD1. Germline V gives CDR1 DFQATT, CDR2 SNEGSKA (reference sequence). V lost 7 bases, J lost 1 base, and 13 bases stayed unmatched. The CDR3 is 16 amino acids. The DNA of the CDR3 is TGCAGTGTTAGCCGGGACAGGGCTAACCTCCAAGAGACCCAGTACTTC. Its protein product is CSVSRDRANLQETQYF.

Turning to this clonotype: A read error may produce the germline difference seen at one junction end. This sequence joins TRBV29-1 and TRBJ2-1; perhaps TRBD1 as D (5 bases). This CDR3 contains 14 residues. CDR1 is SQVTM, CDR2 ANQGSEA, per germline. The CDR3 coding sequence is TGCAGCGTTGTGGGGCAGGCCCTTTACAATGAGCAGTTCTTT. Encoded protein: CSVVGQALYNEQFF.

This clonotype was counted many times. The gene calls are TRBV30 and TRBJ1-1; possibly TRBD1 for D (5 bases). From germline, CDR1 is GTSNPN and CDR2 SVGIG (reference sequence). V was shortened by 3 bases and J by 0 bases, with 11 bases between the two germline ends. The CDR3 spans 14 residues. In DNA, the CDR3 is TGTGCCTGGAGGTGGGGGACGGTGAACACTGAAGCTTTCTTT. This encodes CAWRWGTVNTEAFF.

Worth noting for this clonotype: Since no conserved phenylalanine or tryptophan closes the CDR3, a read error is the likely cause. The chain employs TRBV11-2 and TRBJ2-5; D might be TRBD2 (5 bases). The CDR3 has 18 amino acids. CDR1 and CDR2 (germline): SGHAT, FQNNGV. The V end lost 5 bases, the J end lost 5 bases, and 27 bases lay between the germline ends. CDR3 nucleotides: TGTGCCAGCAGCCCTAGCTCAATCCAAGGCACTGGGCGGGAGACCCAGTACGTC. Protein: CASSPSSIQGTGRETQYV.

As regards this clonotype: The CDR3 carries no conserved terminal phenylalanine or tryptophan, so it likely arises from a read error. CDR3 amino acids: CISRHTDDEQYL. The CDR3 DNA reads as TGCATCAGCAGACATACCGACGACGAGCAGTACCTC. V is TRBV5-1 and J is TRBJ2-7; D not certain. The CDR3 has 12 residues. CDR1 is SGHRS and CDR2 is YFSETQ in the germline V gene.

Comment on this clonotype: Its ends do not fully match the called genes, so a read error is possible. The J gene is TRBJ2-7, the V gene TRBV6-5; D may be TRBD1 (7 bases). Germline-derived CDR1 and CDR2 are MNHEY and SVGAGI. CDR3 size: 15 residues. The CDR3 DNA reads TGTGTCAGCAGTGACGGGACAGTGGGAGGCTACGAGCAGTACTTC. This codes for CVSSDGTVGGYEQYF.

Remarks on this clonotype: Relative to the germline gene, one junction end is altered; a read error may explain this. The chain combines TRBV28 with TRBJ2-5; possible D gene TRBD1, 6 bases. CDR1 and CDR2 from the germline V gene are MDHEN and SYDVKM. This CDR3 is built from 13 residues. The CDR3, as DNA: TGTGCCTGCAGAAAACAGGGTCGAGAGACCCAGTACTTC. Translated, it gives CACRKQGRETQYF.